These 17 T cell receptor beta chains share one sample of origin, sequenced in a study of T-cell reconstitution after alpha-beta-depleted transplantation in children. Library preparation (for TCRbeta) was performed with unique molecular identifiers. TCRdb redid the calling of the PCR reads with MiXCR, one entry per CDR3 protein. Of about a million distinct CDR3 sequences detected, less than 30% appear once; the ten largest clones hold about 28%. The sample here was PBMCs, mostly from graft donor cells, taken 360 days after TCRalphabeta/CD19-depleted stem cell transplant. The source of these receptors is a boy under two years old who had a stem cell transplant for SCID, so the T cells may come from the graft donor.

The chain combines TRBV20-1 with TRBJ1-1; the D is unclear. The CDR3 sequence is 12 residues long. Trimming stripped 3 bases from V and 1 base from J, with 6 bases between. Germline V gene sequence: CDR1 DFQATT, CDR2 SNEGSKA (reference sequence). The CDR3 DNA reads TGCAGTGCTAGTCGTAGGAACACTGAAGCTTTCTTT. Residues: CSASRRNTEAFF.

This sequence joins TRBV5-1 and TRBJ1-1; weak D call: TRBD1 (6 bases). V lost 8 bases to trimming and J lost 1 base, with 15 bases between them. This CDR3 region has 14 residues. The germline V gene has CDR1 SGHRS and CDR2 YFSETQ. The CDR3 DNA follows: TGCGCCAGTCGCCAGGGGACTTCGAACACTGAAGCTTTCTTT. Protein product: CASRQGTSNTEAFF.

V is TRBV4-3 and J is TRBJ2-5; D may be TRBD2 (5 bases). Germline V gene lookup returns CDR1 LGHNA and CDR2 YSLEER. V dropped 2 bases and J dropped 5 bases, with 15 bases sitting between them. The CDR3 sequence is 15 residues long. The CDR3 bases are TGCGCCAGCAGCCAACTCCGGGGAGTTGAGGAGACCCAGTACTTC. As protein: CASSQLRGVEETQYF.

The chain employs TRBV10-3 and TRBJ2-3; no clear D. V lost 1 base to trimming and J lost 4 bases, with 3 bases between them. There are 12 residues in the CDR3. Germline lookup yields CDR1 ENHRY and CDR2 SYGVKD. The CDR3: CAISEWADTQYF. Here the CDR3 DNA reads TGTGCCATCAGTGAGTGGGCAGATACGCAGTATTTT.

To note about this clonotype: An end of the junction differs from the germline gene, which may be a read error. V and J are TRBV4-3 and TRBJ2-6, with a possible D match to TRBD1 (6 bases). This CDR3 is built from 15 residues. Germline CDR1 is LGHNA and CDR2 is YSLEER. Here the CDR3 reads CASSRTGTGANVLTF. For the CDR3, the DNA is TGTGCCAGCTCGCGAACAGGGACCGGGGCCAACGTCCTGACTTTC.

The V call is TRBV5-1, the J call TRBJ2-5; D not certain. This CDR3 is built from 15 residues. V was pared by 0 bases and J by 1 base, with 10 bases between. The germline gives CDR1 SGHRS, CDR2 YFSETQ. The chain's CDR3 is CASSLVLSSQETQYF. CDR3 bases: TGCGCCAGCAGCTTGGTTCTGTCCAGCCAAGAGACCCAGTACTTC.

This clonotype was counted a few times. This sequence joins TRBV20-1 and TRBJ1-3; D perhaps matches TRBD1 (5 bases). The ends were cut back, 2 bases at V and 0 bases at J, with 11 bases in the middle. Germline V CDR1 and CDR2: DFQATT, SNEGSKA (reference sequence). The CDR3 is 15 amino acids. CDR3 sequence reads: CSARQGPNSGNTIYF. CDR3 in DNA: TGCAGTGCTAGACAGGGTCCTAACTCTGGAAACACCATATATTTT.

Only a few counts were recorded for this clonotype. The gene calls are TRBV7-6 and TRBJ1-1; D is unresolved. V dropped 0 bases and J dropped 6 bases, with 11 bases sitting between them. Germline V gene lookup returns CDR1 SGHVS and CDR2 FNYEAQ. This CDR3 region has 14 residues. The DNA for the CDR3 is TGTGCCAGCAGCTTAGCAGGAGGAGTCGCTGAAGCTTTCTTT. Translation: CASSLAGGVAEAFF.

This clonotype was recorded a few times. The V and J genes are TRBV5-1 and TRBJ2-3, with D possibly being TRBD2 (7 bases). The germline V gene encodes CDR1 SGHRS and CDR2 YFSETQ. This CDR3 has 15 residues. V was cut by 4 bases and J by 1 base, with 13 bases left in between. CDR3 amino acids: CASSPWRGRTDTQYF. CDR3 coding DNA: TGCGCCAGCAGCCCCTGGCGGGGGCGCACAGATACGCAGTATTTT.

This clonotype was counted between two and nine times. V and J are TRBV27 and TRBJ2-1; D is possibly TRBD1 (5 bases). Germline CDR1 and CDR2: MNHEY and SMNVEV (reference sequence). This CDR3 is 12 amino acids long. The V end was cut by 5 bases, the J end by 8 bases, with 10 bases between. CDR3 in DNA: TGTGCCAGCAGTGGGGCCGACGATGAGCAGTTCTTC. Protein: CASSGADDEQFF.

The chain is built from TRBV12-3 or TRBV12-4 and TRBJ2-5; possibly TRBD1 or TRBD2 for D (6 bases each). The CDR3 extends over 14 amino acids. V was pared by 1 base and J by 9 bases, with 15 bases between. In DNA, the CDR3 is TGTGCCAGCAGTTTAGGCCCCCCAAGGGGGGCCCAGTACTTC. It codes for CASSLGPPRGAQYF.

The J gene is TRBJ2-1, the V gene TRBV7-3, with 15 positions matching TRBD2. Germline loops: CDR1 SGHTA, CDR2 FQGTGA. The CDR3 has 19 residues. Trimming removed 5 bases from V and 5 bases from J; junction bases left unmatched: 13. The CDR3 bases are TGTGCCAGCAGCCCGAGGGGAGGACTAGCGGGGGGGGTTCACAATGAGCAGTTCTTC. Translation: CASSPRGGLAGGVHNEQFF. Full variable domain (remainder filled in from reference TRBV7-3 and TRBJ2-1): GAGVSQTPSNKVTEKGKYVELRCDPISGHTALYWYRQSLGQGPEFLIYFQGTGAADDSGLPNDRFFAVRPEGSVSTLKIQRTERGDSAVYLCASSPRGGLAGGVHNEQFFGPGTRLTVL.

The V gene is TRBV15, the J gene TRBJ2-3; TRBD2 matches 7 bases. CDR3 length: 17 amino acids. With V trimmed by 5 bases and J by 2 bases, 13 bases remained unmatched. The germline CDR1 and CDR2 sequences are LNHNV and YYDKDF (reference sequence). The CDR3 here is CATSGETREAPTDTQYF. The CDR3 DNA reads TGTGCCACCAGCGGCGAAACCCGGGAGGCCCCCACAGATACGCAGTATTTT. Based on the CDR3 plus reference TRBV15 and TRBJ2-3, the full variable domain is DAMVIQNPRYQVTQFGKPVTLSCSQTLNHNVMYWYQQKSSQAPKLLFHYYDKDFNNEADTPDNFQSRRPNTSFCFLDIRSPGLGDTAMYLCATSGETREAPTDTQYFGPGTRLTVL.

The chain links TRBV10-2 to TRBJ2-7, with D perhaps matching TRBD2 (6 bases). The CDR3 extends over 17 amino acids. Trimming cost V 4 bases and J 3 bases, with 22 bases left between them. CDR1 and CDR2 (germline): WSHSY, SAAADI. The CDR3 loop reads CASSGTGWGRSLYEQYF. CDR3 nucleotide sequence: TGCGCCAGCAGTGGAACGGGATGGGGGAGGTCCCTCTACGAGCAGTACTTC.

A few counts support this clonotype. V and J are TRBV2 and TRBJ2-2; no clear D. Looked up from germline, CDR1 is SNHLY and CDR2 is FYNNEI. This CDR3 comprises 11 residues. Trimming removed 6 bases at V and 8 bases at J, with 7 bases between. In DNA, the CDR3 is TGTGCCAGCAGACGACCGGGGGAGCTGTTTTTT. It specifies CASRRPGELFF.

The rearrangement joins TRBV4-1 to TRBJ1-4, with D maybe TRBD1 (5 bases). With 2 bases removed from V and 2 bases from J, the gap between germline ends came to 15 bases. The CDR3 spans 17 residues. CDR1 is MGHRA and CDR2 is YSYEKL in the germline V gene. CDR3 loop: CASSQIWQGPTNEKLFF. CDR3 nucleotides: TGCGCCAGCAGCCAAATTTGGCAGGGCCCGACTAATGAAAAACTGTTTTTT.

This clonotype has ten or more counts. V and J are TRBV3-1 and TRBJ1-1; D remains unclear. Trimming took 1 base from V and 4 from J, leaving 4 bases between them. Germline values: CDR1 LGHDT, CDR2 YNNKEL (reference sequence). This CDR3 has 12 amino acids. CDR3 loop: CASSQGATEAFF. CDR3 in DNA: TGTGCCAGCAGCCAAGGGGCCACTGAAGCTTTCTTT.